The 6 T cell receptor beta chains reported below all come from one sample, sequenced in a study of blood T cell repertoires in COVID-19. Libraries were prepared by immunoSEQ multiplex PCR; TCRdb keeps only in-frame clonotypes and omits some of them. In the table there are approximately 90,000 clones, over 60% of which are singletons. Material: peripheral blood. These receptors originate from a human donor in a cohort sampled during active COVID-19.

The chain has TRBV27 and TRBJ1-1, with D unclear. In germline, CDR1 is MNHEY, CDR2 SMNVEV (reference sequence). This CDR3 region has 15 residues. Trimming left V 2 bases short and J 1 base short, with 11 bases between. CDR3 amino acids: CASSLNSAGNTEAFF. DNA of the CDR3: TGTGCCAGCAGTTTAAACTCGGCGGGGAACACTGAAGCTTTCTTT.

The genes are TRBV5-5 and TRBJ2-3; TRBD2 agrees at 11 bases. The CDR3 totals 17 residues. V dropped 2 bases and J dropped 4; count of bases not matched to a gene: 9. CDR1 SGHKS and CDR2 YYEKEE come from the germline V gene (reference sequence). The chain's CDR3 is CASSFKLAGESPDTQYF. The CDR3 DNA reads as TGTGCCAGCAGCTTCAAACTAGCGGGAGAGAGCCCAGATACGCAGTATTTT.

The V gene is TRBV7-3, the J gene TRBJ2-1; TRBD2 agrees at 8 bases. Germline V gene lookup returns CDR1 SGHTA and CDR2 FQGTGA. The CDR3 loop spans 15 amino acids. After removal of 1 base from V and 7 bases from J, the junction contained 6 bases not matched to a gene. The CDR3 DNA reads TGTGCCAGCAGCTTAAACGGGAGGGGTCCAAATGAGCAGTTCTTC. Its translation: CASSLNGRGPNEQFF.

The V call is TRBV4-2, the J call TRBJ2-7; 11 bases are shared with TRBD2. Germline loops: CDR1 LGHNA, CDR2 YNFKEQ. The CDR3 spans 16 residues. The V segment lost 3 bases and the J segment 2 bases; nucleotides outside the gene matches: 6. The CDR3: CASSQASSGRPYEQYF. In DNA form, the CDR3 reads TGTGCCAGCAGCCAGGCCTCTAGCGGGAGGCCCTACGAGCAGTACTTC.

A single count supports this clone. CDR3 DNA sequence: TGTGCCAGCAGTCCACCCAACGGGTACGAGCAGTACTTC. Protein sequence: CASSPPNGYEQYF. The chain carries TRBV28 and TRBJ2-7, with D hard to call. CDR3 length: 13 amino acids. V was shortened by 5 bases and J by 4 bases, with 12 bases between the two germline ends. Germline CDR1 MDHEN, CDR2 SYDVKM. Drawing the rest from reference TRBV28 and TRBJ2-7, the complete variable domain is DVKVTQSSRYLVKRTGEKVFLECVQDMDHENMFWYRQDPGLGLRLIYFSYDVKMKEKGDIPEGYSVSREKKERFSLILESASTNQTSMYLCASSPPNGYEQYFGPGTRLTVT.

The chain combines TRBV5-4 with TRBJ2-7; 8 bases are shared with TRBD2. Germline-derived CDR1 and CDR2 are SGHNT and YYREEE (reference sequence). V trimming: 6 bases; J trimming: 1 base; junction bases outside the gene matches: 6. This CDR3 has 14 residues. The CDR3 spells CASTRGGRSYEQYF. The CDR3 nucleotides are TGTGCCAGCACCCGGGGCGGGAGGTCCTACGAGCAGTACTTC.